This section outlines one TCR beta chain sequence together with its context. This clone's antigen is unknown. Within one base of it there is no much larger clone, and no base qualities were kept. Separate from the approximately 670-subject first cohort, the validation cohort of over 90 subjects was the group to which the donors belonged. Library generation was performed with the immunoSEQ multiplex PCR assay. Turning to the authors' computational methods: A statistical classification framework was built to diagnose cytomegalovirus status from the catalog of TCR beta chain sequences. The clones in this table, taken by TCRdb from immuneACCESS, are in-frame only. Not every clone is retained; where verified, under half of the shortfall comes from an unresolved V gene, and the cause of the rest is unknown. V and J calls and clone size are copied from that table; D and trimming were computed from the DNA. This sample lists 330,000 or so clones; 86% were detected once. The ten largest clones add up to about 0.8% of the sample.

The record originates from a study of cytomegalovirus exposure and HLA in healthy donors (dated by TCRdb to about 2017). A note on the overall study: A later analysis indicated that the 120 or so validation repertoires were generated on the platform also employed for the 700 or so repertoires of the first cohort. The study aimed to test whether signatures of past pathogen exposure could be identified by cataloging public T cell receptors. Along with the roughly 710-subject first cohort, a separate validation cohort of roughly 110 different subjects was used. To predict cytomegalovirus infection status, the study combined high-throughput TCR immunosequencing, statistical association of individual TCRs with disease status, and machine learning. Broad study findings and their caveats: Of the cluster scores, approximately 94% were above 0 in a later analysis, which found that TCRs clustered in the first cohort also tended to co-occur in the 120 validation repertoires. It was suggested by the authors that the approach could potentially be generalized to other disease states and immunological phenotypes. While some public TCRs were present in many individuals, most TCR sequences turned up only very rarely across donors. The classifier was reported to diagnose cytomegalovirus status with high specificity and sensitivity in both the original and validation cohorts. A later analysis had no HLA typing for the validation cohort, so co-occurrence there was scored across all 130 or so repertoires. In vitro tests confirmed that a few of the cytomegalovirus-associated TCR beta chains recognize cytomegalovirus antigens. The study listed 150 to 200 TCR beta chains as associated with cytomegalovirus.

The CDR3, cysteine through phenylalanine, is 14 amino acids long. Only the CDR3 part of the read is kept: 42 bases, read in frame from the first base. CDR1 and CDR2 (SEHNR, FQNEAQ) derive from the germline V gene (reference sequence). V is pared back by 0 bases and J by 8 bases, with 13 bases lying between the germline termini. The sequencing sample was made of PBMCs. Recombination joined TRBV7-9 with TRBJ1-2; there is no confident call for the D gene. This receptor was taken from a woman younger than 30 in good health and CMV-seronegative. The base sequence is TGTGCCAGCAGCTTAGCGGGAGAAGGGAACGGCTACACCTTC. This gives the protein CASSLAGEGNGYTF. The CDR3, completed at both ends by the reference TRBV7-9 and TRBJ1-2 genes, gives the full variable domain DTGVSQNPRHKITKRGQNVTFRCDPISEHNRLYWYRQTLGQGPEFLTYFQNEAQLEKSRLLSDRFSAERPKGSFSTLEIQRTEQGDSAMYLCASSLAGEGNGYTFGSGTRLTVV.